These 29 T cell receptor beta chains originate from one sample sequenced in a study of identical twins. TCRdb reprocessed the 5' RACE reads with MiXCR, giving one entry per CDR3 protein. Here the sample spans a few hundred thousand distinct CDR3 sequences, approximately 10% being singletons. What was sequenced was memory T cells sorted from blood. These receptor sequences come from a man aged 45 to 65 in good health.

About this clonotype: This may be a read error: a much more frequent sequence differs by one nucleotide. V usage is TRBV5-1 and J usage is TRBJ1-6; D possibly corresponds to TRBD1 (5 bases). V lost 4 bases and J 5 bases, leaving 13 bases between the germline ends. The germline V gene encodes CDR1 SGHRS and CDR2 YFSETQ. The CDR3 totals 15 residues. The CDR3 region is CASSVGQSNNSPLHF. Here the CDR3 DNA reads TGCGCCAGCAGCGTCGGACAAAGCAATAATTCACCCCTCCACTTT.

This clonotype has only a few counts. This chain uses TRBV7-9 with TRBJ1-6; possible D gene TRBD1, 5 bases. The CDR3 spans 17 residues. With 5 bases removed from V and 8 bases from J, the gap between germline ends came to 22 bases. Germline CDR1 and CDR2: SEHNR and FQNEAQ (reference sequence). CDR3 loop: CASSPYRFRDADSPLHF. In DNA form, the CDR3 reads TGTGCCAGCAGCCCATATAGATTCAGGGACGCCGATTCACCCCTCCACTTT.

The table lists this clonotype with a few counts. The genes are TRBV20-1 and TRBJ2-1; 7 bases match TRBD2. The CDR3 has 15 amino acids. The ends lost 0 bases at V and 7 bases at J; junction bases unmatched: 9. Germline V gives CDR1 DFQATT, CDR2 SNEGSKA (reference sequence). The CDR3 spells CSARDLVGGANEQFF. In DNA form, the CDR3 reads TGCAGTGCTAGAGATCTGGTGGGAGGGGCAAATGAGCAGTTCTTC.

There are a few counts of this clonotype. In DNA, the CDR3 is TGTGCCAGCAGTTTTGACAGGGGGGCCAACGTCCTGACTTTC. It is translated as CASSFDRGANVLTF. V gene TRBV12-3 or TRBV12-4 combines with J gene TRBJ2-6, with D perhaps matching TRBD1 (6 bases). The CDR3 runs 14 residues. Trimming stripped 3 bases from V and 4 bases from J, with 7 bases between.

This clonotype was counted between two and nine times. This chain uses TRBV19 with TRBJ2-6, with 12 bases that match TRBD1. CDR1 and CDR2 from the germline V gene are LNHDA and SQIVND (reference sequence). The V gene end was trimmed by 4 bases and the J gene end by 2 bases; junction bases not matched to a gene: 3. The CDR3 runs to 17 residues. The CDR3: CASSTGQGAAGANVLTF. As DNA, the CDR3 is TGTGCCAGTAGTACGGGACAGGGGGCGGCTGGGGCCAACGTCCTGACTTTC.

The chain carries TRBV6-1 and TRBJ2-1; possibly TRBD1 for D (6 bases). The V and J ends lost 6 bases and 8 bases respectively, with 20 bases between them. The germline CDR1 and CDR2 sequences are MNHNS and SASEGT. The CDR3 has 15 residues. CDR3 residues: CASSEWGRGWDEQFF. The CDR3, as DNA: TGTGCCAGCAGCGAGTGGGGCAGGGGCTGGGATGAGCAGTTCTTC.

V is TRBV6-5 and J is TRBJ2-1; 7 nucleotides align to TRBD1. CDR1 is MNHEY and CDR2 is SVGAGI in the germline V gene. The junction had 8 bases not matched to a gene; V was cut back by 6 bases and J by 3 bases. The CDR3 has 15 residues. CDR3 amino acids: CASSYGTVDYNEQFF. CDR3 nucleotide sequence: TGTGCCAGCAGCTACGGGACAGTAGACTACAATGAGCAGTTCTTC.

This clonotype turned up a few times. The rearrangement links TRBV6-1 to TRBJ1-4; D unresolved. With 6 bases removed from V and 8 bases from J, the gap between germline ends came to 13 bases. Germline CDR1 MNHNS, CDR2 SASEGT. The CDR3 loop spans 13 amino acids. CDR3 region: CASSPRVREKLFF. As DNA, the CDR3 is TGTGCCAGCAGCCCTCGGGTCCGGGAAAAACTGTTTTTT.

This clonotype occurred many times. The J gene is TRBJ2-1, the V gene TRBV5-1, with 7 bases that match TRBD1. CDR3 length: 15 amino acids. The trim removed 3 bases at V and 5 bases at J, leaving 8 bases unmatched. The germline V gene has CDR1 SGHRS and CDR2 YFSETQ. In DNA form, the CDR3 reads TGCGCCAGCAGCTCTACCGGGACAGTCAACAATGAGCAGTTCTTC. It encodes CASSSTGTVNNEQFF.

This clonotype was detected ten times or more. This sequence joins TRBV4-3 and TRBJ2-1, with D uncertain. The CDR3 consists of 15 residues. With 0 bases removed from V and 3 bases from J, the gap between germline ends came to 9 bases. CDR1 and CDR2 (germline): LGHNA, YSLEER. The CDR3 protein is CASSQDLLVYNEQFF. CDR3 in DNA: TGCGCCAGCAGCCAAGATCTGTTAGTCTACAATGAGCAGTTCTTC.

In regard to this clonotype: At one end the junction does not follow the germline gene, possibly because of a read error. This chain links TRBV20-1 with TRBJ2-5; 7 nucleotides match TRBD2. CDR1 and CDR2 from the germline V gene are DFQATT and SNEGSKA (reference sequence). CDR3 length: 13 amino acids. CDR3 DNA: TGTAGAGCAGAGCGGGGTAGGGAAGAGACCCAGTACTTC. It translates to CRAERGREETQYF.

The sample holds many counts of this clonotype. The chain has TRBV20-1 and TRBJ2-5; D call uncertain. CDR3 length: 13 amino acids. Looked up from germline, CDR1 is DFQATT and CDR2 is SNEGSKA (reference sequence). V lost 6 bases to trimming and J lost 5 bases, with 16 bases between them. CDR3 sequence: CSALSGLVETQYF. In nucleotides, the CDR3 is TGCAGTGCCCTATCCGGGTTAGTGGAGACCCAGTACTTC.

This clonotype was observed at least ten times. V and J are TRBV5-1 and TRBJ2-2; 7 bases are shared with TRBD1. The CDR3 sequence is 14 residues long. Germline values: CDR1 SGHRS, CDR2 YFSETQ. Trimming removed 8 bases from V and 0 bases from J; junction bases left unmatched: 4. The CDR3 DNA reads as TGCGCCAGTACCGGGACAGCGAACACCGGGGAGCTGTTTTTT. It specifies CASTGTANTGELFF.

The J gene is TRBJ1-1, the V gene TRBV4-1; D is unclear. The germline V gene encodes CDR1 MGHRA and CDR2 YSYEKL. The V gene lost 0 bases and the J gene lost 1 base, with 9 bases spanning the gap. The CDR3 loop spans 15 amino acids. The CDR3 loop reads CASSQDIRTNTEAFF. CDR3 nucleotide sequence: TGCGCCAGCAGCCAAGATATTCGGACGAACACTGAAGCTTTCTTT.

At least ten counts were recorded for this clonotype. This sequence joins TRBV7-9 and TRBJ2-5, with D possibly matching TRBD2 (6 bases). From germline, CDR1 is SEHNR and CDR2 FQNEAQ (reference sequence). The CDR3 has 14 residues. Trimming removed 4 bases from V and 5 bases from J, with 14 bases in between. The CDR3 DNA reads TGTGCCAGCAGCTCCTCCGGGGGTGGGGAGACCCAGTACTTC. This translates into CASSSSGGGETQYF.

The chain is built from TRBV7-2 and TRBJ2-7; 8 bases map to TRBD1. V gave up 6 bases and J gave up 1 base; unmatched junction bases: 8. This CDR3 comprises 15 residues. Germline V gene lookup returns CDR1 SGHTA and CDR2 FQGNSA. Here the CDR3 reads CASRRTQGESYEQYF. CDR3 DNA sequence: TGTGCCAGCAGACGAACACAGGGGGAGTCCTACGAGCAGTACTTC.

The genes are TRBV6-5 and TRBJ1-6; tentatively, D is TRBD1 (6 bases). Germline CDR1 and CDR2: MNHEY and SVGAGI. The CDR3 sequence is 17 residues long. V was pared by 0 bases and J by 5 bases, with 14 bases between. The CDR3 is CASSYSRDMRDNSPLHF. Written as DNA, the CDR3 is TGTGCCAGCAGTTACTCGAGGGACATGCGGGATAATTCACCCCTCCACTTT.

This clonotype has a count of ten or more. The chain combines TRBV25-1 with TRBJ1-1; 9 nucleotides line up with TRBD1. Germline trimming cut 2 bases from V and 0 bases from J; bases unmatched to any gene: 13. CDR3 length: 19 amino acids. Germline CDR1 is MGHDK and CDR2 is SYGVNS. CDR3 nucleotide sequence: TGTGCCAGCAGTGAACACTCGGGACAGGGTTTAAGGATGAACACTGAAGCTTTCTTT. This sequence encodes CASSEHSGQGLRMNTEAFF.

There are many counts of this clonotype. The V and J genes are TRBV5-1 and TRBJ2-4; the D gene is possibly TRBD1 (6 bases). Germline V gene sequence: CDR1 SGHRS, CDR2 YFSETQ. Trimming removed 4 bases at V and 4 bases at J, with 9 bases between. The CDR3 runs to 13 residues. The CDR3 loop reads CASSGDIKNIQYF. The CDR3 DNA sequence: TGCGCCAGCAGCGGGGACATAAAAAACATTCAGTACTTC.

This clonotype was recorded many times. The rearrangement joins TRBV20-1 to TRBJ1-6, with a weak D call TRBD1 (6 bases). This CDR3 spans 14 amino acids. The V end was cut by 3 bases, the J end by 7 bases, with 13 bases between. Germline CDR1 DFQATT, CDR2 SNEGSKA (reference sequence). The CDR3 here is CSARIQGPNSPLHF. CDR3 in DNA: TGCAGTGCTAGGATACAGGGTCCAAATTCACCCCTCCACTTT.

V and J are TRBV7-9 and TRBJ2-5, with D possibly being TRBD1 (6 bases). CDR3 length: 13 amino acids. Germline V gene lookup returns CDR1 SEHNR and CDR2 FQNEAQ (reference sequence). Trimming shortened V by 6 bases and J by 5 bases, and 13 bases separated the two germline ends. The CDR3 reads CASRNRDRETQYF. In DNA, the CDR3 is TGTGCCAGCAGAAACAGGGATAGGGAGACCCAGTACTTC.

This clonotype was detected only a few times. CDR3 region: CSASRTGFSTGELFF. CDR3 nucleotides: TGCAGTGCTAGTCGGACAGGGTTTAGCACCGGGGAGCTGTTTTTT. The rearrangement joins TRBV20-1 to TRBJ2-2; 8 nucleotides agree with TRBD1. This CDR3 contains 15 residues. Germline assignment: CDR1 DFQATT and CDR2 SNEGSKA (reference sequence). V shed 3 bases and J 4 bases; nucleotides not matched to a gene: 7.

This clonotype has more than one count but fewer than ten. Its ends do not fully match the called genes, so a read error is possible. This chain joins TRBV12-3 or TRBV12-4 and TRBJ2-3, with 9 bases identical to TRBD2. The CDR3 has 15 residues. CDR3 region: CASRLAGVGTDTQYF. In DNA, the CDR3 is TGTGCCAGCAGATTAGCGGGAGTGGGCACAGATACGCAGTATTTT.

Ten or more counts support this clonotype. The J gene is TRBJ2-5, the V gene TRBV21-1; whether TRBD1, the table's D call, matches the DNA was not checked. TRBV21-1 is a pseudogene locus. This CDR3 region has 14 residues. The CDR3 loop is CASSKADSEETQYF. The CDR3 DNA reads TGTGCCAGCAGCAAGGCGGACAGTGAAGAGACCCAGTACTTC.

The DNA for the CDR3 is TGTGCCAGCAGCTTAGTGGGCACCCAGAACACCGGGGAGCTGTTTTTT. This translates into CASSLVGTQNTGELFF. V is TRBV7-2 and J is TRBJ2-2; D gene uncertain. Trimming took 1 base from V and 1 from J, leaving 10 bases between them. The CDR3 extends over 16 amino acids. Germline lookup yields CDR1 SGHTA and CDR2 FQGNSA.

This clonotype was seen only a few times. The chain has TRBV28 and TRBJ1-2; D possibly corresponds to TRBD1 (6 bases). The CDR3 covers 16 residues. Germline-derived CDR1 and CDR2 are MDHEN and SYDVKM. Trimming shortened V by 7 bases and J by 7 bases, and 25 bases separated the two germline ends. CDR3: CASTLGGTGSAAGYTF. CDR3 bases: TGTGCCAGCACTTTGGGGGGAACAGGGTCTGCGGCTGGCTACACCTTC.

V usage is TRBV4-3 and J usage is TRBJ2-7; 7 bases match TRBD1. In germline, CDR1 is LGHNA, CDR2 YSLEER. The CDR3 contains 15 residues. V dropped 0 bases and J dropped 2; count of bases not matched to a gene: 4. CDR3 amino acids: CASSQDAGGPYEQYF. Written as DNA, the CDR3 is TGCGCCAGCAGCCAAGACGCAGGGGGACCCTACGAGCAGTACTTC.

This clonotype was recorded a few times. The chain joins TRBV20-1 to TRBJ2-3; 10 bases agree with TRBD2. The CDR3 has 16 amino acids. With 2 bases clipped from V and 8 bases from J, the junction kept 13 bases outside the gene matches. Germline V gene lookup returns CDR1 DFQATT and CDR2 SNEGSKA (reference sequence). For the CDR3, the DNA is TGCAGTGCTAGATCCCCCGGTAGCGGGAGGTGGGTTACGCAGTATTTT. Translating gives CSARSPGSGRWVTQYF.

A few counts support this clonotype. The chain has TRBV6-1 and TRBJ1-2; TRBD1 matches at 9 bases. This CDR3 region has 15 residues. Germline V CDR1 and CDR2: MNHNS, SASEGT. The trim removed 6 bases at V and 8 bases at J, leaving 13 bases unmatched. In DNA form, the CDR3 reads TGTGCCAGCAGAGCTCCGGGACAGGGATATGGGGGCTACACCTTC. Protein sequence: CASRAPGQGYGGYTF.